A selection of T cell receptor beta chains follows, all from one sample in a study of cytomegalovirus exposure and HLA in healthy donors. The data were produced by immunoSEQ multiplex PCR, yet TCRdb's version contains in-frame clones alone and is incomplete. The sample has 95,000 to 150,000 clones; 72% are singletons. Material: PBMCs. These receptors came from a man aged 30-40 years in good health and CMV-seronegative. Both conserved end residues are part of each CDR3. Each record gives: CDR3 length, D gene, V gene, clone size, J gene, CDR3 protein, CDR3 DNA. D genes are given only for firm matches. Size is omitted from some rows. Given values are once, few, many or a class for expanded clones.

>18|TRBD2|TRBV11-2|-|TRBJ2-3
CASSLGGLAGASTDTQYF
TGTGCCAGCAGTCTTGGGGGGCTAGCGGGGGCTAGCACAGATACGCAGTATTTT
>16|-|TRBV28|few|TRBJ1-6
CASSDLKAGGFSPLHF
TGTGCCAGCAGCGATCTCAAAGCGGGCGGATTTTCACCCCTCCACTTT
>14|-|TRBV4-2|-|TRBJ2-5
CASSQDLGQETQYF
TGTGCCAGCAGCCAAGATCTCGGGCAAGAGACCCAGTACTTC
>15|-|TRBV6-5|-|TRBJ1-5
CASSYSSGGNQPQHF
TGTGCCAGCAGTTACTCTTCGGGAGGCAATCAGCCCCAGCATTTT
>16|TRBD2|TRBV5-6|few|TRBJ2-1
CASSLGGLAAYNEQFF
TGTGCCAGCAGCTTGGGGGGACTAGCGGCCTACAATGAGCAGTTCTTC
>15|TRBD1|TRBV4-1|-|TRBJ1-1
CASSRGQGINTEAFF
TGCGCCAGCAGCCGGGGACAGGGGATTAACACTGAAGCTTTCTTT
>14|-|TRBV18|-|TRBJ1-5
CASSPPPGDQPQHF
TGTGCCAGCTCACCCCCGCCGGGGGATCAGCCCCAGCATTTT
>16|-|TRBV4-2|few|TRBJ2-3
CASSTRRGGAPDTQYF
TGTGCCAGCAGCACAAGAAGGGGGGGGGCCCCGGATACGCAGTATTTT
>14|TRBD2|TRBV10-3|few|TRBJ2-3
CAIMAGGSTDTQYF
TGTGCCATCATGGCGGGGGGTAGCACAGATACGCAGTATTTT
>16|-|TRBV13|-|TRBJ2-7
CASSLRPGIKSYEQYF
TGTGCCAGCAGCTTAAGACCGGGGATAAAATCCTACGAGCAGTACTTC
>16|TRBD1|TRBV5-5|-|TRBJ1-1
CASSLGRTGGFTEAFF
TGTGCCAGCAGCTTGGGAAGGACAGGGGGCTTCACTGAAGCTTTCTTT
>13|-|TRBV6-5|few|TRBJ2-7
CASSATADYEQYF
TGTGCCAGCAGTGCGACAGCAGACTACGAGCAGTACTTC
>16|TRBD2|TRBV2|-|TRBJ2-1
CASSQGLAGVQVGQFF
TGTGCCAGCAGCCAGGGACTAGCGGGCGTTCAGGTCGGGCAGTTCTTC
>13|TRBD1|TRBV7-3|once|TRBJ2-1
CASSTDRDNEQFF
TGTGCCAGCAGCACAGACAGGGACAATGAGCAGTTCTTC
>13|-|TRBV27|-|TRBJ1-5
CASSFSRGQPQHF
TGTGCCAGCAGTTTTTCCAGGGGACAGCCCCAGCATTTT
>14|-|TRBV7-2|-|TRBJ2-3
CASSLWADTDTQYF
TGTGCCAGCAGCTTATGGGCAGACACAGATACGCAGTATTTT
>13|-|TRBV6-5|-|TRBJ2-7
CAGGTALTYEQYF
TGTGCCGGCGGGACAGCTCTAACCTACGAGCAGTACTTC
>14|TRBD1|TRBV4-1|-|TRBJ1-1
CASSQGRGITEAFF
TGCGCCAGCAGCCAAGGCAGGGGGATCACTGAAGCTTTCTTT
>19|TRBD2|TRBV27|-|TRBJ2-1
CASRPLGLAGGSAYNEQFF
TGTGCCAGTAGACCATTGGGACTAGCGGGGGGTTCGGCCTACAATGAGCAGTTCTTC
>15|-|TRBV19|few|TRBJ2-3
CASSIVSVSRDTQYF
TGTGCCAGTAGTATAGTTTCTGTGTCCCGAGATACGCAGTATTTT
>15|TRBD1|TRBV6-1|-|TRBJ2-3
CASSDRDRGTDTQYF
TGTGCCAGCAGTGACCGGGACAGGGGAACAGATACGCAGTATTTT
>15|TRBD2|TRBV6-5|few|TRBJ2-1
CASTQLAGGYNEQFF
TGTGCCAGCACCCAACTAGCGGGGGGGTACAATGAGCAGTTCTTC
>16|TRBD1|TRBV13|-|TRBJ2-5
CASSFRDRGRKETQYF
TGTGCCAGCAGCTTCCGGGACAGGGGGCGTAAAGAGACCCAGTACTTC
>14|TRBD1|TRBV12-5|-|TRBJ1-2
CASGLWTGLEGYTF
TGTGCTAGTGGTTTATGGACAGGGCTGGAGGGCTACACCTTC
>14|-|TRBV2|once|TRBJ1-1
CASPTQRGDTEAFF
TGTGCCAGCCCCACACAGCGGGGGGACACTGAAGCTTTCTTT
>16|-|TRBV5-1|-|TRBJ1-1
CASSPWRGAMNTEAFF
TGCGCCAGCAGCCCTTGGCGGGGGGCAATGAACACTGAAGCTTTCTTT
>14|-|TRBV27|-|TRBJ2-7
CASSLLAGSYEQYF
TGTGCCAGCAGTTTATTAGCAGGGTCCTACGAGCAGTACTTC
>14|TRBD1|TRBV11-2|-|TRBJ1-1
CASSFQPGGTEAFF
TGTGCCAGCAGCTTTCAGCCAGGGGGCACTGAAGCTTTCTTT
>16|TRBD2|TRBV10-2|-|TRBJ2-1
CASSEKGAGQYNEQFF
TGCGCCAGCAGTGAGAAGGGAGCGGGGCAATACAATGAGCAGTTCTTC
>16|-|TRBV19|-|TRBJ1-5
CASSPKGLLAGQPQHF
TGTGCCAGTAGCCCCAAGGGACTCTTAGCAGGTCAGCCCCAGCATTTT
>15|TRBD2|TRBV30|-|TRBJ2-3
CAAPRVRGYTDTQYF
TGTGCCGCTCCCCGGGTGCGGGGGTACACAGATACGCAGTATTTT
>17|TRBD2|TRBV7-9|few|TRBJ2-7
CASSLGSILGGVDEQYF
TGTGCCAGCAGCTTAGGGTCTATTTTGGGGGGGGTCGACGAGCAGTACTTC
>16|-|TRBV5-6|-|TRBJ1-1
CASSLWGRGSQHEAFF
TGTGCCAGCAGCTTGTGGGGCAGGGGATCCCAACATGAAGCTTTCTTT
>16|-|TRBV7-8|-|TRBJ2-1
CASSLGFSPSYNEQFF
TGTGCCAGCAGCTTAGGGTTTAGCCCCTCCTACAATGAGCAGTTCTTC
>15|TRBD2|TRBV2|-|TRBJ2-5
CASSPLAGAKETQYF
TGTGCCAGCAGCCCGCTAGCGGGGGCTAAGGAGACCCAGTACTTC
>13|-|TRBV7-2|-|TRBJ2-3
CASSASRTDTQYF
TGTGCCAGCAGCGCGTCCCGCACAGATACGCAGTATTTT
>13|-|TRBV4-1|-|TRBJ1-2
CASSQDRNYGYTF
TGCGCCAGCAGCCAAGACCGGAACTATGGCTACACCTTC
>15|TRBD1|TRBV5-1|-|TRBJ1-2
CASSGSTGWGYGYTF
TGCGCCAGCAGCGGCTCGACAGGGTGGGGCTATGGCTACACCTTC
>17|TRBD2|TRBV4-1|-|TRBJ2-5
CASSSTTSGGNLETQYF
TGCGCCAGCAGCTCCACGACTAGCGGGGGAAACCTAGAGACCCAGTACTTC
>13|TRBD2|TRBV29-1|-|TRBJ2-7
CSVAGGRPYEQYF
TGCAGCGTGGCGGGGGGACGGCCCTACGAGCAGTACTTC
>15|-|TRBV6-5|-|TRBJ1-2
CASATRSGLRSGYTF
TGTGCCAGTGCAACAAGAAGCGGGCTCCGAAGTGGCTACACCTTC
>13|-|TRBV18|-|TRBJ1-1
CASSPVVDTEAFF
TGTGCCAGCTCACCGGTAGTGGACACTGAAGCTTTCTTT
>12|-|TRBV19|-|TRBJ2-1
CASIGQASEQFF
TGTGCCAGTATTGGGCAGGCTTCTGAGCAGTTCTTC
>15|-|TRBV15|-|TRBJ1-2
CATSREAQTNYGYTF
TGTGCCACCAGCAGAGAGGCACAGACTAACTATGGCTACACCTTC
>13|-|TRBV5-1|-|TRBJ2-5
CASSFMSQETQYF
TGCGCCAGCAGCTTTATGTCGCAGGAGACCCAGTACTTC
>16|TRBD2|TRBV11-2|once|TRBJ2-3
CASSLQGGGAPDTQYF
TGTGCCAGCAGCTTACAAGGCGGGGGGGCCCCAGATACGCAGTATTTT
>14|TRBD1|TRBV9|-|TRBJ1-2
CASSKDRGDYGYTF
TGTGCCAGCAGCAAGGACAGGGGAGACTATGGCTACACCTTC